The source of this T cell receptor beta chain is a study of cytomegalovirus exposure and HLA in healthy donors (dated by TCRdb to between 2016 and 2019). Regarding the complete study: According to an earlier analysis of several hundred of the donors, about 180 million T cells yielded some 110 million unique TCR beta sequences and approximately 300 Gb of sequence data. An earlier analysis of 500 to 650 of the donors applied high-throughput TCR beta sequencing to assess whether each TCR beta V gene segment acted as functional or pseudogenic. Typing coverage differed by locus: A, B, C, DRB1 and DQB1 were typed in roughly 629-630 donors, DQA1 in around 500, DPA1 in around 580, and DPB1 in just under 490. To study patterns of TCR occurrence, a later analysis re-analyzed previously published TCR beta repertoires from around 670 donors and added high-resolution HLA genotyping. Because of strong linkage in the cohort, roughly five DR-DQ haplotypes were treated as single units for association and clustering. All discovery cohort repertoires had been generated using a single sequencing platform. In addition to the first cohort of 650 to 800 subjects, a separate validation cohort of approximately 130 different subjects was used. The T cell repertoires of several hundred subjects were profiled by immunosequencing and related to cytomegalovirus serostatus. Rather than drawing on any new phenotypic data, the later analysis identified candidate immune exposures from TCR beta sequences and the way those sequences occurred across donors. Both class I and class II loci were covered by HLA typing, at four-digit resolution. To predict cytomegalovirus infection status, the study brought together high-throughput TCR immunosequencing, statistical association of individual TCRs with disease status, and machine learning. Roughly 320 gigabases of sequencing data and around 80 million unique TCR sequences made up an early release that covered under 750 HLA-typed donors. The study aimed to test whether signatures of past pathogen exposure could be identified by cataloging public T cell receptors. The genetic ancestry cluster associated with self-reported Caucasian donors included 70% to 85% of the 300 to 450 genotyped donors. On average, roughly 240,000 unique TCR beta nucleotide sequences were sequenced per donor among fewer than 500 genotyped donors of the cohort, with roughly 18% of those sequences being non-productive. A later genetic analysis took genome-wide SNP genotypes for 398 of the 666 donors and used that subset as a discovery cohort. Donor age, sex, ethnicity and CMV serostatus were collected together with the repertoire data. Broad study findings and their caveats: In vitro tests confirmed that three of the cytomegalovirus-associated TCR beta chains recognize cytomegalovirus antigens. A later genetic analysis associated a missense DCLRE1C variant with V-gene and J-gene trimming of TCR beta chains, and an independent cohort replicated the association. In the study, approximately 160 TCR beta chains were listed as associated with cytomegalovirus. Because the 87-base-pair reads could not distinguish some IMGT-functional V segments, including TRBV6-2 and TRBV6-3, those segments were excluded. A later analysis found that TCR association rates varied across HLA loci, with DRB1 alleles showing the most associated TCRs and HLA-C alleles the fewest. Linkage disequilibrium might explain the correlated functional status among segregating V segments, but an unknown experimental factor could not be excluded. A further reported finding was that TCR beta sequences accurately predicted the HLA-A and HLA-B alleles for most subjects in the first cohort. Immune exposure information for the cohort was limited to CMV serostatus. Because some donors lacked HLA typing at each locus, the association tests relied only on the typed subset. Presence/absence analyses assumed roughly uniform sequencing depth across donors, an assumption that may not hold. A cluster of highly shared sequence variants was judged likely to be a technical artifact of the sequencing pipeline. Most TCR sequences were observed very rarely across donors, whereas some public TCRs were present in many individuals. Strong co-occurrence of HLA alleles, especially DR and DQ, made assigning TCR associations to individual alleles difficult. Specific HLA alleles were associated with 16,951 TCR beta sequences at a false discovery rate of 0.05 in a later analysis. The authors suggested that the approach could potentially be generalized to other disease states and immunological phenotypes. In a later analysis, several top co-occurrence clusters were reported to appear linked to parvovirus B19, influenza, CMV and Epstein-Barr virus. In a later genetic analysis, fewer N-insertions in productive TCRs were reported among donors in an Asian-associated ancestry cluster than the approximately 710-donor mean. According to a later analysis, most CMV-associated TCR beta chains appeared to be HLA-restricted, and the HLA associations seemed to be driven largely by CMV exposure. The classifier was reported to diagnose cytomegalovirus status with high specificity and sensitivity in both the original and validation cohorts. A later analysis found that HLA-associated TCR beta chains were more clonally expanded and had lower generation probabilities than equally common non-associated chains. In an earlier analysis of fewer than 750 of the donors, most TCR beta V segments were observed in productive rearrangements about 87% or about 30% of the time, broadly matching IMGT annotations. Over 15 rarely observed V segments, including chromosome 9 orphons, were excluded from the earlier analysis of almost 600 of the donors because counts were too low. This cohort had only TCR beta chains sequenced, and the lack of alpha or paired-chain data limited which features could be detected.

The germline V gene (reference sequence) sets CDR1 to LNHDA and CDR2 to SQIVND. V sheds 2 bases and J sheds 0 bases, leaving 8 bases between their ends. The CDR3, from cysteine to phenylalanine, totals 15 residues. The read is trimmed to its CDR3 DNA, 45 bases read in frame from base 1. The protocol used for the library was the immunoSEQ multiplex PCR assay. For the multiplex PCR, a mixture combining 60 forward primers for TCR Vbeta segments and 13 reverse primers for TCR Jbeta segments was used. Amplification of the CDR3 region of rearranged TCR beta genes was performed with a multiplex PCR assay on genomic DNA. The Illumina HiSeq System was used to sequence the amplified TCR beta libraries as 87-base-pair reads. Under the source paper's analysis protocol: In a later analysis, 70 million to 95 million unique TCR beta chains were counted across the approximately 620 repertoires, and around 10 million of these chains were shared by at least two donors. A nearest-neighbor algorithm error-corrected the raw reads and collapsed the reads into unique sequences, merging closely related sequences to remove PCR and sequencing errors. Alignment of CDR3 sequences to IMGT reference sequences was used to assign V, D and J gene segments. For a sequence to be retained, at least a six-nucleotide match to both a V gene segment and a J gene segment was required. Rearrangements were called productive when the CDR3 lacked stop codons and stayed in frame with V and J; all others were non-productive. CDR3 was defined by IMGT convention, running from the second conserved V-encoded cysteine to the conserved J-encoded phenylalanine. The earlier analysis of some 600 of the donors excluded sequences that lacked an unambiguous match to a single V gene segment. An earlier analysis of several hundred of the donors called V segments functional above 56.7% productive rearrangements and segregating when the between-donor standard deviation exceeded 5%. A statistical classification framework was built to diagnose cytomegalovirus status from the catalog of TCR beta chain sequences. In a later analysis, V and J genes were assigned by comparing TCR nucleotide sequences against IMGT/GENE-DB human TR gene sequences. Using the TCRdist pipeline, a later analysis assigned CDR3 sequences along with most-parsimonious VDJ recombination scenarios. In a later analysis, every TCR beta chain was defined by the combination of its CDR3 amino acid sequence and its V-gene family, and reads without a unique V-gene family were dropped. As a way to deal with suspected cross-contamination and a sequencing artifact, a later analysis dropped over 550 nucleotide sequences that were highly shared and had low generation probability. A later analysis calculated a clonal expansion index for each public chain from normalized within-repertoire ranks of inferred template counts. A later analysis computed generation probabilities with a VDJ recombination model fitted to out-of-frame rearrangements, and checked the results against IGoR. Hypergeometric tests were used in a later analysis to score TCR-TCR, TCR-HLA and TCR-CMV co-occurrence, with a repertoire-size bias correction applied to the TCR pairs. In a later analysis, false discovery rates were estimated by permuting HLA or CMV assignments 20 times. In a later analysis, co-occurring TCRs were grouped using DBSCAN, with TCRdist sequence similarity added in when clustering inside HLA-allele-positive subsets. Co-occurrence clustering excluded repertoires with fewer than 30,000 or more than 120,000 public chains, plus five with anomalous nucleotide sharing. TCRdb holds this immuneACCESS table with in-frame rearrangements only. Some clones are missing; in checked studies, unresolved V genes explain under half, and the rest has no known cause. The V and J calls and the clone size are those of that table, but D and trimming were determined from the DNA. This sample's table lists 150,000 or so clones. The ten largest clones add up to 2.1% of the sample.

The cohort comprised 666 healthy bone marrow donors. Cohort members were all nominally healthy when sampled, although unrecorded immune exposures were likely present. The donor tested CMV seronegative, placing the donor among the 352 seronegative members of the cohort. Every donor gave a peripheral blood sample, and the peripheral blood mononuclear cells from that sample were used for TCR beta sequencing. Genomic DNA was extracted from the blood cell samples with the Qiagen DNeasy Blood Extraction Kit. Worth noting for this clone: The specificity of this receptor is unknown.

Here the chain combines TRBV19 and TRBJ2-4; the D gene assignment is ambiguous. Sequenced sample: PBMCs. This clonotype was sampled from a man aged 30 to 45 in good health and CMV-seronegative. The CDR3 here reads CASSISGLAKNIQYF. The sequenced DNA: TGTGCCAGTAGTATATCGGGTCTAGCCAAAAACATTCAGTACTTC.